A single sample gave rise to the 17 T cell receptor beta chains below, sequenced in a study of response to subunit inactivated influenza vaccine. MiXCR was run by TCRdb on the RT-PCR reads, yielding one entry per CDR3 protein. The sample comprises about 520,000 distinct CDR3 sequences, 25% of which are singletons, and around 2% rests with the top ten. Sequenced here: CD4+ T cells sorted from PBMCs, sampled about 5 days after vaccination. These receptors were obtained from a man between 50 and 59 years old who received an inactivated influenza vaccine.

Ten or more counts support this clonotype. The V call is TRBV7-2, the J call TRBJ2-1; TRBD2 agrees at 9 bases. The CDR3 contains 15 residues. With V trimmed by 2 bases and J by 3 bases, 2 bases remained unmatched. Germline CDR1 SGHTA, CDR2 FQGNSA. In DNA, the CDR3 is TGTGCCAGCAGCTTACTAGCGGGGAACTACAATGAGCAGTTCTTC. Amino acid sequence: CASSLLAGNYNEQFF.

The CDR3 spells CSVSTGVSNQPQHF. The CDR3, as DNA: TGCAGCGTTTCCACAGGGGTTAGCAATCAGCCCCAGCATTTT. The chain employs TRBV29-1 and TRBJ1-5; TRBD1 matches at 7 bases. The germline CDR1 and CDR2 sequences are SQVTM and ANQGSEA. The V segment lost 5 bases and the J segment 0 bases; nucleotides outside the gene matches: 4. The CDR3 runs 14 residues. Complete variable domain (other parts from reference TRBV29-1 and TRBJ1-5): SAVISQKPSRDICQRGTSLTIQCQVDSQVTMMFWYRQQPGQSLTLIATANQGSEATYESGFVIDKFPISRPNLTFSTLTVSNMSPEDSSIYLCSVSTGVSNQPQHFGDGTRLSIL.

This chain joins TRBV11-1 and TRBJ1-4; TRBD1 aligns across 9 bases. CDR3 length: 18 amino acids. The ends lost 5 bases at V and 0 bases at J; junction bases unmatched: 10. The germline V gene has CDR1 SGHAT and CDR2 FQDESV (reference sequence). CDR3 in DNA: TGTGCCAGCAGCCTTACCGGGACAGGGATTCCAACTAATGAAAAACTGTTTTTT. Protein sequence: CASSLTGTGIPTNEKLFF. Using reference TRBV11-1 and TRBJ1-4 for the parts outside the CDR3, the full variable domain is EAEVAQSPRYKITEKSQAVAFWCDPISGHATLYWYRQILGQGPELLVQFQDESVVDDSQLPKDRFSAERLKGVDSTLKIQPAELGDSAMYLCASSLTGTGIPTNEKLFFGSGTQLSVL.

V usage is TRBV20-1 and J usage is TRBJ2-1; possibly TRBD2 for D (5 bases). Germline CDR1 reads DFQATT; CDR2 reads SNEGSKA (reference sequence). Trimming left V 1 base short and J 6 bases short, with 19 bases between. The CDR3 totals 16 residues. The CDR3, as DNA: TGCAGTGCTAGAGTACTTCCGAGCGTCCGGGGCAATGAGCAGTTCTTC. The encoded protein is CSARVLPSVRGNEQFF.

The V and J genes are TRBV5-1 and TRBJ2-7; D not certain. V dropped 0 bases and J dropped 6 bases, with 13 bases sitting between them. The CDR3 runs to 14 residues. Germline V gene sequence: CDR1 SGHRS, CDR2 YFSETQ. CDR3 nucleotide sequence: TGCGCCAGCAGCTTGGACGTGGCGAAGGCCGAGCAGTACTTC. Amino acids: CASSLDVAKAEQYF.

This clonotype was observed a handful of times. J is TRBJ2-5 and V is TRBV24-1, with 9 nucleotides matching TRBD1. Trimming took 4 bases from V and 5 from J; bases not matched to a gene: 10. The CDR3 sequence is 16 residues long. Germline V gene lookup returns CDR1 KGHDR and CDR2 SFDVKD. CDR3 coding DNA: TGTGCCACCAGTGAGGGGGGGACAGGGACGGGGGAGACCCAGTACTTC. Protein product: CATSEGGTGTGETQYF.

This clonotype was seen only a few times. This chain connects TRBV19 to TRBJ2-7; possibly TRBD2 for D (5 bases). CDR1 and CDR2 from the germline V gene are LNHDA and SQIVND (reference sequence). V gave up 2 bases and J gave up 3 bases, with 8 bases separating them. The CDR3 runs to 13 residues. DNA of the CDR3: TGTGCCAGTAGTATAACCGGGAACTACGAGCAGTACTTC. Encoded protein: CASSITGNYEQYF.

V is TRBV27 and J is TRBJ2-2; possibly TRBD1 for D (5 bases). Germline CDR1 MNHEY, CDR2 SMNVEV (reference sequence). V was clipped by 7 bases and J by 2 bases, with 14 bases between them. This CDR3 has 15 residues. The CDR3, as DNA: TGTGCCAGCACCCCTCTCGACAGAAACACCGGGGAGCTGTTTTTT. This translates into CASTPLDRNTGELFF.

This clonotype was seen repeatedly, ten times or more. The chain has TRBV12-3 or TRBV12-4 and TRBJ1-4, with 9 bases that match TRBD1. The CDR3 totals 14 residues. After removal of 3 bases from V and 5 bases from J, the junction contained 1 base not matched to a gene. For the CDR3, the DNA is TGTGCCAGCAGTTTGGGGACAGGGAATGAAAAACTGTTTTTT. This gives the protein CASSLGTGNEKLFF.

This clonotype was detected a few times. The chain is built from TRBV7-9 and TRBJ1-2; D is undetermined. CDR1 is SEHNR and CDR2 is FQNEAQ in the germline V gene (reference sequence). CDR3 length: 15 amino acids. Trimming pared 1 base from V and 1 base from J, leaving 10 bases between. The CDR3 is CASSLGRPDNYGYTF. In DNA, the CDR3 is TGTGCCAGCAGCTTAGGACGGCCAGATAACTATGGCTACACCTTC.

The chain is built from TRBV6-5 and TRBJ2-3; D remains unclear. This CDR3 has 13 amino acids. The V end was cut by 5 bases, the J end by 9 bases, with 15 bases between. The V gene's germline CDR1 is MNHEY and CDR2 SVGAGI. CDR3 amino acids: CASSTPSLRTQYF. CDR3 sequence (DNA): TGTGCCAGCAGTACTCCATCCTTGCGGACGCAGTATTTT.

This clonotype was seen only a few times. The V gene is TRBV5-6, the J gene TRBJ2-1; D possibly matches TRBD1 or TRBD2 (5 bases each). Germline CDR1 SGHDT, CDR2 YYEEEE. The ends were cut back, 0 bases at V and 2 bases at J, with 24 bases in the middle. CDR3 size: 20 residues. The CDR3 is CASSLASIAGSPFPYNEQFF. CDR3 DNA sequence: TGTGCCAGCAGCTTGGCGTCCATCGCAGGGAGTCCATTCCCCTACAATGAGCAGTTCTTC.

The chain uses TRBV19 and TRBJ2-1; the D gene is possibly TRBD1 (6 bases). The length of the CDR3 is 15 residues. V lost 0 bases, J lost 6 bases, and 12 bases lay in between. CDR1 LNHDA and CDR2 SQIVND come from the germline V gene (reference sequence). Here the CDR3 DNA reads TGTGCCAGTAGTATAGATCGGAGGACAGCCAATGAGCAGTTCTTC. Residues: CASSIDRRTANEQFF.

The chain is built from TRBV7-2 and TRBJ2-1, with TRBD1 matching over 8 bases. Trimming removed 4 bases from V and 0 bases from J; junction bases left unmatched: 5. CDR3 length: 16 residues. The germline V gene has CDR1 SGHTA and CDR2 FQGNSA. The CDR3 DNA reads TGTGCCAGCAGCTCGGGGGACAGGAGCTCCTACAATGAGCAGTTCTTC. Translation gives CASSSGDRSSYNEQFF.

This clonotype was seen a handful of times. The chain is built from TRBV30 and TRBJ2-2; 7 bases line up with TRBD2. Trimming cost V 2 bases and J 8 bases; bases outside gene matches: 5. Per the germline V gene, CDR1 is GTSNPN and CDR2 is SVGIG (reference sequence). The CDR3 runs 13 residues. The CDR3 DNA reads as TGTGCCTGGAGTCGGACTAGTGGAGGGGAGCTGTTTTTT. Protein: CAWSRTSGGELFF. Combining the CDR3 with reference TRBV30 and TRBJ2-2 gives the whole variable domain SQTIHQWPATLVQPVGSPLSLECTVEGTSNPNLYWYRQAAGRGLQLLFYSVGIGQISSEVPQNLSASRPQDRQFILSSKKLLLSDSGFYLCAWSRTSGGELFFGEGSRLTVL.

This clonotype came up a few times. This chain's CDR3 is CASSQVLVIEQFF. In DNA form, the CDR3 reads TGCGCCAGCAGCCAAGTCCTTGTAATTGAGCAGTTCTTC. This rearrangement joins TRBV4-1 to TRBJ2-1, with D hard to call. V was shortened by 1 base and J by 9 bases, with 10 bases between the two germline ends. Looked up from germline, CDR1 is MGHRA and CDR2 is YSYEKL. The CDR3 loop spans 13 amino acids.

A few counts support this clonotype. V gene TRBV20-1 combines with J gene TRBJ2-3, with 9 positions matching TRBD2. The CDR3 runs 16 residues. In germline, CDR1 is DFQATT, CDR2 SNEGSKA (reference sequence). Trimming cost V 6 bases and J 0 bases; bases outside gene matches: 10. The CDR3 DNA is TGCAGTGCCTATTTGACTAGCGGAGGGAGCACAGATACGCAGTATTTT. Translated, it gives CSAYLTSGGSTDTQYF.